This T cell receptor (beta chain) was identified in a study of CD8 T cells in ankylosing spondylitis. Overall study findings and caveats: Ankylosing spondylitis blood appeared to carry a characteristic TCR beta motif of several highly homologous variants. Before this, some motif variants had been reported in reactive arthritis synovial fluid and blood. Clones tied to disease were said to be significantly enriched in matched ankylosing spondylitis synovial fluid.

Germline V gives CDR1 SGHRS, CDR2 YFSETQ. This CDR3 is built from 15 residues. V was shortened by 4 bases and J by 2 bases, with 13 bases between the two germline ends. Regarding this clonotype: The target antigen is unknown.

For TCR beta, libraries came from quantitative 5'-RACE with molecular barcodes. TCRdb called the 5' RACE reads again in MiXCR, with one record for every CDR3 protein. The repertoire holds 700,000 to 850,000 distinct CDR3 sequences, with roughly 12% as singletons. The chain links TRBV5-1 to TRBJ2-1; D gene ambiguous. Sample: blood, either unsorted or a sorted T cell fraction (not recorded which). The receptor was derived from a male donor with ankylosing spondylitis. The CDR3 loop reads CASSKMAGAYNEQFF. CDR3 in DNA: TGCGCCAGCAGCAAAATGGCTGGCGCCTACAATGAGCAGTTCTTC.